Listed below are T cell receptor beta chains from one sample, sequenced in a study of PD-1 blockade in classical Hodgkin lymphoma. Profiled with immunoSEQ multiplex PCR; TCRdb holds only in-frame clones, not every one. This sample has more than 900 clones, with roughly three quarters found just once. Material: CD8+ T cells from blood, obtained at baseline. The receptors stem from a human donor with classical Hodgkin lymphoma. Both conserved end residues are part of each CDR3. A D gene is named only where the DNA matches it firmly. A clone size is listed for some rows: how often the clone was seen (once, few, many), or a class if it is expanded.

J gene | clone size | D gene | V gene | CDR3 protein | CDR3 DNA
TRBJ1-5 | NA | NA | TRBV7-9 | CASSLVADRPYSNQPQHF | TGTGCCAGCAGCTTAGTGGCCGACCGTCCTTATAGCAATCAGCCCCAGCATTTT
TRBJ2-5 | NA | TRBD2 | TRBV4-3 | CASSQLLAGGPQTQYF | TGCGCCAGCAGCCAACTTCTAGCGGGGGGGCCGCAGACCCAGTACTTC
TRBJ2-4 | few | NA | TRBV5-6 | CASSLAEVDIQYF | TGTGCCAGCAGCTTGGCCGAAGTTGACATTCAGTACTTC
TRBJ2-1 | NA | TRBD2 | TRBV4-1 | CASSQLGVVIAGNEQFF | TGCGCCAGCAGCCAACTGGGAGTAGTTATAGCGGGCAATGAGCAGTTCTTC
TRBJ1-2 | NA | NA | TRBV7-8 | CASSLERPAYTNYGYTF | TGTGCCAGCAGCTTAGAGCGCCCGGCCTACACTAACTATGGCTACACCTTC
TRBJ1-1 | NA | TRBD1 | TRBV4-2 | CASSQARTGNTEAFF | TGTGCCAGCAGCCAGGCCCGGACAGGGAACACTGAAGCTTTCTTT
TRBJ2-7 | NA | TRBD2 | TRBV5-1 | CASSLFAGGREQYF | TGCGCCAGCAGCTTGTTTGCGGGAGGGAGGGAGCAGTACTTC
TRBJ2-1 | NA | TRBD2 | TRBV27 | CASSLRASGRASGEQFF | TGTGCCAGCAGTTTAAGGGCTAGCGGGAGGGCATCGGGTGAGCAGTTCTTC
TRBJ2-6 | NA | TRBD1 | TRBV19 | CASNDPGQGAPGANVLTF | TGTGCCAGTAATGACCCGGGACAGGGGGCGCCTGGGGCCAACGTCCTGACTTTC
TRBJ2-1 | NA | TRBD2 | TRBV2 | CASVGEGYNEQFF | TGTGCCAGCGTGGGGGAGGGTTACAATGAGCAGTTCTTC
TRBJ2-7 | NA | NA | TRBV6-5 | CASSPRPAYEQYF | TGTGCCAGCAGTCCTCGTCCAGCCTACGAGCAGTACTTC
TRBJ1-1 | NA | NA | TRBV4-3 | CASSQDLEVMNTEAFF | TGCGCCAGCAGCCAAGATTTAGAGGTGATGAACACTGAAGCTTTCTTT
TRBJ2-5 | NA | NA | TRBV10-3 | CAISESNTEETQYF | TGTGCCATCAGTGAGTCGAACACTGAAGAGACCCAGTACTTC
TRBJ2-1 | NA | NA | TRBV6-5 | CASSTYNEQFF | TGTGCCAGCAGTACTTACAATGAGCAGTTCTTC
TRBJ2-1 | NA | NA | TRBV7-6 | CASSLAAAGYYNEQFF | TGTGCCAGCAGCTTAGCGGCGGCAGGGTACTACAATGAGCAGTTCTTC
TRBJ1-1 | NA | NA | TRBV6-5 | CASTWEANTEAFF | TGTGCCAGCACGTGGGAGGCGAACACTGAAGCTTTCTTT
TRBJ2-7 | NA | NA | TRBV19 | CASSIDRGSEQYF | TGTGCCAGTAGTATTGATAGGGGTTCCGAGCAGTACTTC
TRBJ1-1 | large | TRBD1 | TRBV19 | CASRIGTGNTEAFF | TGTGCCAGTAGGATCGGGACAGGGAACACTGAAGCTTTCTTT
TRBJ2-7 | NA | NA | TRBV5-4 | CASSSKTGTYEQYF | TGTGCCAGCAGCTCGAAGACAGGTACCTACGAGCAGTACTTC
TRBJ2-7 | NA | NA | TRBV7-8 | CASSLGSYEQYF | TGTGCCAGCAGCTTGGGGAGCTACGAGCAGTACTTC
TRBJ2-1 | NA | TRBD2 | TRBV29-1 | CSVEGREAYLEQFF | TGCAGCGTTGAAGGGCGGGAGGCCTATCTAGAGCAGTTCTTC
TRBJ2-1 | few | TRBD2 | TRBV7-9 | CASSPSGRWTNEQFF | TGTGCCAGCAGCCCAAGCGGGAGGTGGACCAATGAGCAGTTCTTC
TRBJ1-1 | few | TRBD1 | TRBV7-9 | CASSSRTGPEAFF | TGTGCCAGCAGCTCTAGGACAGGGCCGGAAGCTTTCTTT
TRBJ2-7 | NA | NA | TRBV13 | CASSSGLNYEQYF | TGTGCCAGCAGCTCGGGACTTAACTACGAGCAGTACTTC
TRBJ1-4 | NA | NA | TRBV7-6 | CASSLAVRFGGEKLFF | TGTGCCAGCAGCTTAGCAGTACGGTTCGGAGGTGAAAAACTGTTTTTT
TRBJ2-7 | NA | TRBD2 | TRBV27 | CASSSPSGSYEQYF | TGTGCCAGCAGCTCTCCTAGCGGGAGCTACGAGCAGTACTTC
TRBJ2-7 | NA | NA | TRBV6-6 | CASSYSDGYEQYF | TGTGCCAGCAGTTACTCGGATGGATACGAGCAGTACTTC
TRBJ2-2 | NA | NA | TRBV4-1 | CASSPWGDTNTGELFF | TGCGCCAGCAGCCCCTGGGGAGATACGAACACCGGGGAGCTGTTTTTT
TRBJ2-7 | NA | NA | TRBV5-3 | CASSLGGDFYEQYF | TGTGCCAGCAGCTTAGGCGGGGATTTTTACGAGCAGTACTTC
TRBJ1-1 | few | NA | TRBV25-1 | CASSQGPEAFF | TGTGCCAGCAGCCAAGGACCCGAAGCTTTCTTT
TRBJ2-1 | NA | TRBD2 | TRBV7-9 | CASSPGSSGYNEQFF | TGTGCCAGCAGCCCAGGGTCTAGCGGCTACAATGAGCAGTTCTTC
TRBJ1-1 | NA | NA | TRBV11-1 | CASETPGRNTEAFF | TGTGCCAGCGAGACTCCAGGGAGGAACACTGAAGCTTTCTTT
TRBJ1-2 | NA | TRBD1 | TRBV6-5 | CASRNRGWVYGYTF | TGTGCCAGCAGAAACAGGGGGTGGGTCTATGGCTACACCTTC
TRBJ2-1 | NA | NA | TRBV10-3 | CAISDGQAKYNEQFF | TGTGCCATCAGTGACGGACAAGCGAAATACAATGAGCAGTTCTTC
TRBJ1-1 | NA | NA | TRBV7-6 | CASSLEIWGGNTEAFF | TGTGCCAGCAGCTTAGAAATATGGGGGGGGAACACTGAAGCTTTCTTT
TRBJ2-6 | NA | NA | TRBV18 | CASSAGRDQSRANVLTF | TGTGCCAGCTCAGCAGGCAGGGACCAAAGTCGGGCCAACGTCCTGACTTTC
TRBJ2-5 | large | NA | TRBV7-6 | CASSFFQEAETQYF | TGTGCCAGCAGCTTCTTTCAAGAAGCGGAGACCCAGTACTTC
TRBJ1-6 | NA | NA | TRBV10-3 | CAIKNGSYNSPLHF | TGTGCCATCAAGAACGGGAGCTATAATTCACCCCTCCACTTT
TRBJ1-1 | NA | NA | TRBV6-5 | CASSPTLLVNTEAFF | TGTGCCAGCAGCCCCACCCTCTTAGTTAACACTGAAGCTTTCTTT
TRBJ1-1 | NA | TRBD1 | TRBV6-6 | CASSTPGTGEAFF | TGTGCCAGCAGCACCCCCGGGACAGGGGAAGCTTTCTTT
TRBJ2-3 | NA | TRBD2 | TRBV28 | CASSLSPLAGKYF | TGTGCCAGCAGTTTATCCCCCCTAGCGGGAAAGTATTTT
TRBJ2-5 | NA | NA | TRBV4-2 | CASSQEMVRETQYF | TGTGCCAGCAGCCAAGAGATGGTCCGGGAGACCCAGTACTTC
TRBJ2-2 | NA | NA | TRBV27 | CASSTFPGELFF | TGTGCCAGCAGTACGTTTCCAGGGGAGCTGTTTTTT
TRBJ1-2 | NA | NA | TRBV7-8 | CASSLADDGGRGGYTF | TGTGCCAGCAGCTTAGCGGATGACGGGGGGCGAGGTGGCTACACCTTC
TRBJ2-1 | few | NA | TRBV19 | CASSKAVAGNEQFF | TGTGCCAGTAGTAAGGCCGTGGCGGGTAATGAGCAGTTCTTC
TRBJ2-5 | NA | NA | TRBV27 | CASSLSIEDQETQYF | TGTGCCAGCAGTTTATCGATTGAAGACCAAGAGACCCAGTACTTC
TRBJ1-5 | NA | NA | TRBV5-1 | CASSLLSNQPQHF | TGCGCCAGCAGCTTGCTTAGCAATCAGCCCCAGCATTTT